This passage covers 9 T cell receptor delta chains from one sample sequenced in a study of gamma-delta chains in newborns, infants, children. TCRdb re-identified clones in the reads via CATT. The repertoire consists of fewer than 2,000 delta-chain clones, with approximately 42% occurring once and the leading ten covering 16%. Sequencing was done on a sample of blood. Receptors were obtained from a child who had a fever.

The sample holds one count of this clone. Additional DNA sequences in this sample encode the identical CDR3. This chain joins TRDV2 and TRDJ1; no clear D. V lost 3 bases to trimming and J lost 0 bases, with 13 bases between them. CDR1 and CDR2 from the germline V gene are GEAIGNYY and EKD. The CDR3 has 15 amino acids. CDR3 amino acids: CACDPVVGYTDKLIF. In DNA form, the CDR3 reads TGTGCCTGTGACCCGGTAGTTGGCTACACCGATAAACTCATCTTT.

The chain combines TRDV2 with TRDJ1; 10 bases fit TRDD3. There are 22 residues in the CDR3. Germline lookup yields CDR1 GEAIGNYY and CDR2 EKD. V trimming: 1 base; J trimming: 0 bases; junction bases outside the gene matches: 22. CDR3 sequence reads: CACDTMLLGDNFLRNYTDKLIF. CDR3 nucleotide sequence: TGTGCCTGTGACACTATGCTCCTGGGGGATAACTTCCTACGCAATTACACCGATAAACTCATCTTT.

To note about this clone: The junction does not match germline at one end; this may be a read error. Other nucleotide sequences in the sample specify the same CDR3. The gene calls are TRDV1 and TRDJ1, with TRDD2 matching over 9 bases. The CDR3 has 21 residues. Germline lookup yields CDR1 TSWWSYY and CDR2 QGS. The CDR3 region has the DNA TGCGCTCTTGGGGTCCGGCCTTCCTACGAGGTATTGGGGGGCTACACCGATAAACTCATCTTT. Translated, it gives CALGVRPSYEVLGGYTDKLIF.

This sequence joins TRDV2 and TRDJ3; 8 nucleotides agree with TRDD3. V lost 0 bases, J lost 2 bases, and 2 bases stayed unmatched. This CDR3 region has 17 residues. Germline-derived CDR1 and CDR2 are GEAIGNYY and EKD. In DNA form, the CDR3 reads TGTGCCTGTGACACCGCTGGGGGACCCTGGGACACCCGACAGATGTTTTTC. It specifies CACDTAGGPWDTRQMFF.

Only a few counts were recorded for this clone. This chain joins TRDV2 and TRDJ1; TRDD3 matches 8 bases. This CDR3 comprises 17 residues. From germline, CDR1 is GEAIGNYY and CDR2 EKD. Unmatched junction bases numbered 10, after V lost 2 bases and J lost 0 bases. In DNA, the CDR3 is TGTGCCTGTGACAGCTGGGGGACACGTCTGTACACCGATAAACTCATCTTT. Translating gives CACDSWGTRLYTDKLIF.

Only one count was recorded for this clone. A much larger clone differs from this one at a single base, so this may be a read error. V usage is TRDV2 and J usage is TRDJ1; 9 bases are shared with TRDD3. J gave up 0 bases and V 0 bases, and 25 bases lay outside the gene matches. CDR3 length: 23 amino acids. The germline V gene encodes CDR1 GEAIGNYY and CDR2 EKD. DNA for the CDR3: TGTGCCTGTGACACCGTACGGGGGGGGGATACCCCAACGAAACAACCCGACACCGATAAACTCATCTTT. It translates to CACDTVRGGDTPTKQPDTDKLIF.

Notes on this clone: Being one base from a much bigger clone, this may be a read error. The chain employs TRDV2 and TRDJ1; TRDD3 agrees at 7 bases. CDR3 size: 15 residues. Trimming at V came to 0 bases and at J to 3 bases, leaving 6 bases not matched to a gene. Per germline, CDR1 GEAIGNYY and CDR2 EKD. The CDR3 DNA sequence: TGTGCCTGTGACACCGTGGGGGGATCGGCCGATAAACTCATCTTT. Amino acids: CACDTVGGSADKLIF.

A remark on this clone: This likely traces to a read error, being one base from a far larger clone. Other DNA sequences within the sample encode an identical CDR3. V is TRDV2 and J is TRDJ1; 11 bases align to TRDD3. V dropped 4 bases and J dropped 0; count of bases not matched to a gene: 24. CDR3 size: 22 residues. The germline gives CDR1 GEAIGNYY, CDR2 EKD. CDR3 bases: TGTGCCTGTGATACCCTAGGCGTGGCTGGGGGATACTCCAGGCCCAACACCGATAAACTCATCTTT. Encoded protein: CACDTLGVAGGYSRPNTDKLIF.

The chain recombines TRDV2 with TRDJ1; D ambiguous. The CDR3 is made up of 16 amino acids. With 1 base removed from V and 0 bases from J, the gap between germline ends came to 14 bases. Germline lookup yields CDR1 GEAIGNYY and CDR2 EKD. In DNA, the CDR3 is TGTGCCTGTGACACTCTCAGCCCGGGGTACACCGATAAACTCATCTTT. Translation: CACDTLSPGYTDKLIF.